The 18 T cell receptor beta chains below were found in one sample sequenced in a study of Graves' ophthalmopathy and Graves' hyperthyroidism (dated by TCRdb to 2016 to 2019). Sequencing used an Illumina HiSeq 2000. For repertoire sequencing, the TCR beta CDR3 regions were amplified from RNA transcripts. A first-round RT-PCR used HTBI primers with the Qiagen OneStep RT-PCR kit, followed by a second-round multiplex PCR, size selection and purification. The public reads were run again by TCRdb, first through fastp at Q25 and then through MiXCR, and only productive beta chains were kept. For every CDR3 protein sequence, its rows merge into one entry that carries the most common genes and DNA. This sample comprises a few hundred thousand distinct CDR3 sequences, approximately 18% of them detected only once. Clones ranked in the top ten supply 2% to 3% of the sample. Sequencing input: peripheral blood. Source of these receptors: an adult woman with stable Graves' hyperthyroidism.

As for this clonotype: Being one base from a much bigger clone, this may be a read error. The chain employs TRBV3-1 and TRBJ1-2, with 8 positions matching TRBD1. The CDR3 runs 14 residues. V gave up 8 bases and J gave up 6 bases; unmatched junction bases: 11. The germline CDR1 and CDR2 sequences are LGHDT and YNNKEL (reference sequence). This chain's CDR3 is CASCFRDRIDGYTF. CDR3 coding DNA: TGTGCCAGCTGCTTCCGGGACAGGATCGATGGCTACACCTTC.

The chain carries TRBV3-1 and TRBJ2-7; a weak D match, TRBD1 (6 bases). From germline, CDR1 is LGHDT and CDR2 YNNKEL (reference sequence). This CDR3 spans 14 amino acids. Trimming shortened V by 3 bases and J by 7 bases, and 16 bases separated the two germline ends. The CDR3 nucleotides read TGTGCCAGCAGCCACTCCGGGACATCGGGGGAGCAGTACTTC. Its translation: CASSHSGTSGEQYF.

The V call is TRBV12-3 or TRBV12-4, the J call TRBJ1-6; TRBD1 matches 10 bases. The CDR3 loop spans 13 amino acids. V shed 8 bases, J shed 8 bases, and the junction held 3 bases outside the gene matches. The CDR3 loop is CASGTGEDSPLHF. Written as DNA, the CDR3 is TGTGCCAGCGGGACAGGGGAGGATTCACCCCTCCACTTT.

This clonotype was counted at least ten times. The chain is built from TRBV7-3 and TRBJ2-2; D is perhaps TRBD2 (6 bases). The CDR3 is 15 amino acids. The V gene lost 0 bases and the J gene lost 6 bases, with 11 bases spanning the gap. The germline V gene has CDR1 SGHTA and CDR2 FQGTGA. CDR3 sequence reads: CASSLTLGGPGELFF. In nucleotides, the CDR3 is TGTGCCAGCAGCTTAACGTTGGGGGGTCCCGGGGAGCTGTTTTTT.

This clonotype was seen ten or more times. The chain recombines TRBV28 with TRBJ2-2; TRBD2 matches 9 bases. CDR1 MDHEN and CDR2 SYDVKM come from the germline V gene. The length of the CDR3 is 18 residues. The J segment lost 0 bases and the V segment lost 4 bases, leaving 9 bases of the junction unmatched. CDR3 in amino acids: CASSSKRLAEPNTGELFF. The CDR3 nucleotides are TGTGCCAGCAGTTCAAAGAGACTAGCGGAGCCGAACACCGGGGAGCTGTTTTTT.

This clonotype was seen at least ten times. The chain has TRBV6-1 and TRBJ2-7; the D gene could be TRBD1 or TRBD2 (5 bases each). V was shortened by 8 bases and J by 4 bases, with 12 bases between the two germline ends. This CDR3 region has 12 residues. CDR1 is MNHNS and CDR2 is SASEGT in the germline V gene. CDR3 loop: CASGGALYEQYF. CDR3 nucleotide sequence: TGTGCCAGCGGGGGTGCGCTTTACGAGCAGTACTTC.

This clonotype turned up a few times. This chain links TRBV7-6 with TRBJ2-2; D might be TRBD2 (6 bases). Trimming took 5 bases from V and 2 from J, leaving 15 bases between them. Germline V gene sequence: CDR1 SGHVS, CDR2 FNYEAQ. This CDR3 is built from 16 residues. DNA for the CDR3: TGTGCCAGCAGCCAAAACCCGGGACTTAACACCGGGGAGCTGTTTTTT. It encodes CASSQNPGLNTGELFF.

V gene TRBV6-2 or TRBV6-3 combines with J gene TRBJ1-1; D uncertain. CDR1 is MNHEY and CDR2 is SVGEGT in the germline V gene. Deletions cut 4 bases from V and 6 bases from J, with 12 bases between. This CDR3 is built from 13 residues. In nucleotides, the CDR3 is TGTGCCAGCAGTTTAGCTTCGGCTCCTGAAGCTTTCTTT. Encoded protein: CASSLASAPEAFF.

This clonotype was counted a few times. This may be a read error, as it is one base from a much larger clone. This chain connects TRBV7-6 to TRBJ1-1; D may be TRBD1 (6 bases). This CDR3 contains 15 residues. From germline, CDR1 is SGHVS and CDR2 FNYEAQ. CDR3 nucleotide sequence: TGTGCCAGCCGACCCCTCAGGGGACTAAACACTGAAGCTTGCTTT. Amino acids: CASRPLRGLNTEACF.

The CDR3 region is CASSLGRASEQYF. The CDR3 bases are TGTGCCAGCAGTCTCGGGAGGGCTAGCGAGCAGTACTTC. This chain links TRBV28 with TRBJ2-7, with TRBD2 matching over 8 bases. The germline V gene encodes CDR1 MDHEN and CDR2 SYDVKM. The CDR3 consists of 13 residues. V was pared by 5 bases and J by 6 bases, with 6 bases of the junction left unmatched. The complete variable domain, with remaining parts taken from reference TRBV28 and TRBJ2-7, reads DVKVTQSSRYLVKRTGEKVFLECVQDMDHENMFWYRQDPGLGLRLIYFSYDVKMKEKGDIPEGYSVSREKKERFSLILESASTNQTSMYLCASSLGRASEQYFGPGTRLTVT.

This clonotype has a handful of counts. The genes are TRBV18 and TRBJ2-2; D unclear. Deletions cut 6 bases from V and 6 bases from J, with 14 bases between. The CDR3 is 14 residues long. Germline V gene data show CDR1 as KGHSH and CDR2 as LQKENI. The CDR3 region is CASSRDSFAGELFF. The CDR3 coding sequence is TGTGCCAGCTCTCGCGACTCCTTTGCCGGGGAGCTGTTTTTT.

Ten or more counts support this clonotype. The V and J genes are TRBV4-1 and TRBJ1-1; D is possibly TRBD1 (5 bases). The germline V gene has CDR1 MGHRA and CDR2 YSYEKL. The CDR3 has 16 amino acids. The V end was cut by 2 bases, the J end by 5 bases, with 18 bases between. The CDR3 sequence: CASSQLVLRRGTEAFF. In DNA, the CDR3 is TGCGCCAGCAGCCAACTAGTTCTCCGGAGGGGAACTGAAGCTTTCTTT.

This clonotype was seen ten or more times. The chain combines TRBV6-1 with TRBJ2-7, with 11 nucleotides matching TRBD2. CDR1 MNHNS and CDR2 SASEGT come from the germline V gene. The V segment lost 7 bases and the J segment 7 bases; nucleotides outside the gene matches: 9. The CDR3 consists of 14 residues. The CDR3 sequence: CASTELAGEGEQYF. As DNA, the CDR3 is TGTGCCAGCACAGAACTAGCGGGAGAGGGTGAGCAGTACTTC.

Many counts were recorded for this clonotype. The chain is built from TRBV20-1 and TRBJ1-6; D not certain. CDR1 and CDR2 (germline): DFQATT, SNEGSKA (reference sequence). There are 12 residues in the CDR3. Trimming cost V 6 bases and J 9 bases, with 12 bases left between them. The CDR3 DNA follows: TGCAGTGCGGGAACCATCGGTTCACCCCTCCACTTT. This gives the protein CSAGTIGSPLHF.

Points on this clonotype: A read error may be the cause here, since a much bigger clone is one base away. CDR3 nucleotide sequence: TGTGCCAGCAGCCCCGTTGTAGGGTCGGTTGTCGGGGAGCTGTTTTTT. Encoded protein: CASSPVVGSVVGELFF. The chain has TRBV6-2 or TRBV6-3 and TRBJ2-2; D call uncertain. V dropped 6 bases and J dropped 7 bases, with 21 bases sitting between them. CDR1 is MNHEY and CDR2 is SVGEGT in the germline V gene. This CDR3 comprises 16 residues.

This clonotype was picked up many times. This CDR3 reads CASASGLYEQYF. CDR3 sequence (DNA): TGTGCCAGCGCATCGGGCCTTTACGAGCAGTACTTC. The gene calls are TRBV6-5 and TRBJ2-7; D is uncertain. Germline CDR1 and CDR2: MNHEY and SVGAGI. Between the trimmed V and J ends, which lost 8 bases and 4 bases, there was a span of 12 bases. The CDR3 spans 12 residues.

In its sample, this clonotype was seen many times. The chain has TRBV12-5 and TRBJ1-5; weak D call: TRBD1 (6 bases). V was cut by 0 bases and J by 3 bases, with 9 bases left in between. Germline V gene sequence: CDR1 LGHNT, CDR2 FRNRAP. The CDR3 sequence is 15 residues long. CDR3 sequence: CASGLVSGDNQPQHF. The CDR3 nucleotides are TGTGCTAGTGGTTTGGTATCAGGGGACAATCAGCCCCAGCATTTT.

This clonotype appeared many times. The chain uses TRBV9 and TRBJ1-2; TRBD1 aligns across 9 bases. The CDR3 runs to 14 residues. Germline assignment: CDR1 SGDLS and CDR2 YYNGEE. V shed 5 bases and J 8 bases; nucleotides not matched to a gene: 10. The chain's CDR3 is CASRAGQGLYGYTF. CDR3 bases: TGTGCCAGCAGGGCCGGACAGGGGTTGTACGGCTACACCTTC.